This T cell receptor beta chain was identified in a study of T cells in Graves' hyperthyroidism and ophthalmopathy (dated by TCRdb to 2018 to 2020). Concerning the study at large: Peripheral blood samples were taken at initial diagnosis, before any treatment was given. A discovery cohort of approximately 100 patients, roughly 45 with Graves' ophthalmopathy and 55 to 60 with stable Graves' hyperthyroidism, was used to find distinguishing TCR V-J signatures. An independent validation cohort of about 19 hyperthyroidism patients and about 16 patients who later progressed to ophthalmopathy tested prospective prediction of ophthalmopathy. For training and testing, the approximately 92 patients in the discovery cohort were randomly divided in a 7:3 ratio. In roughly six Graves' hyperthyroidism patients, the study also compared T-cell repertoires from thyroid tissue with T-cell repertoires from blood. Once sampling was done, hyperthyroidism patients were given methimazole at a starting dose of 30 mg daily, whereas ophthalmopathy patients were given high-dose intravenous methylprednisolone. TCR Vbeta CDR3 sequencing of 120 to 150 peripheral blood samples (roughly 41 ophthalmopathy, under 80 hyperthyroidism and roughly 17 progressor patients) is reported in the paper.

Stable Graves' hyperthyroidism was defined as no progression to ophthalmopathy during 18 months of follow-up. The hyperthyroidism patients were between 18 and 65 years old and newly diagnosed, with a disease duration of less than 2 months. The study excluded patients with uncontrolled infections, other autoimmune diseases, pregnancy or lactation. Diagnoses were established on the basis of clinical symptoms, serum thyroxine and TRAb, thyroid ultrasound, and orbital computed tomography. Ficoll-Paque density gradient centrifugation was used to isolate PBMCs from approximately 10 ml of fresh peripheral blood. Total RNA was extracted with Trizol reagent, and quality was checked on an Agilent 2100 Bioanalyzer. A remark on this clonotype: The antigen it recognizes is unknown. The junction shows a germline mismatch at one end, possibly a read error.

The CDR1 and CDR2 encoded by the germline V gene are MNHGY and SVAAGI. Reading from cysteine to phenylalanine, the CDR3 counts 12 amino acids. Kept here is only the CDR3 DNA, which spans 36 bases and is read in frame from base 1. The TCR beta CDR3 regions were amplified from the RNA transcripts. The first round of RT-PCR for the TCR CDR3 was performed with the HTBI primer set and the Qiagen OneStep RT-PCR kit. Libraries were constructed in a second round of multiplex PCR, after which size selection and purification were performed. Paired-end sequencing of the libraries was performed with 100 bp reads on an Illumina HiSeq2000. As for how the authors treated the data: SOAPnuke was used to process the raw data, throwing out any read that contained adapters or uncalled bases, had a mean Phred below 15, or lacked an exact constant-primer or identifier match. COPE v1.2.5 was used to merge the high-quality paired reads, and each unique nucleotide sequence was defined as a clonotype. Clonotypes were aligned to IMGT TRBV, TRBD and TRBJ reference segments using MiTCR v1.1. The analysis included only V-J combinations with a frequency above 0.0001, which together covered around 99% of the repertoires. A TCS score was defined as the ratio of F50 (clonal expansion) to E x V (chaos), with BLOSUM62-based TCRdist applied between CDR3 peptides within each V-J. Welch's t-statistics and random forest reduced several hundred V-J features to some 14, which were used in a naive Bayes classifier (R e1071). In TCRdb, the public reads were trimmed at Q25 with fastp and aligned with MiXCR, with productive beta chains retained. CDR3 protein sequences are deduplicated, and each keeps its most common genes and DNA. In this record, the V and J calls reflect TCRdb's handling and not the investigators' own analysis. Present in this sample are about 350,000 distinct CDR3 sequences, about 18% of which were seen just once. The ten most abundant clones make up about 3.7% of the sample.

Beyond this particular receptor, the publication reports: Most expanded thyroid clonotypes (frequency above 0.001) were also found in blood, which suggests that blood repertoires may mirror thyroid immune responses. A 13 V-J signature model separated ophthalmopathy from stable hyperthyroidism, with around 91% sensitivity and roughly 81% specificity in cross-validation and 80%/75% in testing. In validation, the model predicted progression to ophthalmopathy a median of roughly 6.5 months before onset, with roughly 71% sensitivity and 72.22% specificity. Sample size was not statistically predetermined, and investigators were not blinded to group allocation.

The chain is made from TRBV6-9 and TRBJ2-4, with the D call perhaps TRBD1 or TRBD2, as 5 bases match in each case. Sequencing was done on a sample of blood. The TCR comes from a woman between 18 and 29 years old with Graves' hyperthyroidism. The sequenced DNA is TGTGTCAGCAGTTTAGGTGGGGGTATTCAGTACTTC. Its coded protein is CVSSLGGGIQYF.